This is a list of T cell receptor beta chains from one sample in a study of CD8 T cells in ankylosing spondylitis. MiXCR, run by TCRdb on the 5' RACE reads, gives a single entry per CDR3 protein. The table has under 250,000 distinct CDR3 sequences, around 10% seen once. Sequenced material: blood, either unsorted or a sorted T cell fraction (not recorded which). Receptors were obtained from a male donor with ankylosing spondylitis or in good health (not recorded which). Each CDR3 is given with its conserved first and last residue. The D gene is left open where the match is weak. Expanded clones get a size class; other rows say once, few or many, or leave the size out.

clone size: -
D gene: -
J gene: TRBJ2-1
V gene: TRBV2
CDR3 DNA: TGTGCCACTACCGAGGCGGGGAATGAGCAGTTCTTC
CDR3 protein: CATTEAGNEQFF

clone size: many
D gene: TRBD2
J gene: TRBJ2-5
V gene: TRBV5-1
CDR3 DNA: TGCGCCAGCAGCTTGGGGACTAGCGGGATGGAGACCCAGTACTTC
CDR3 protein: CASSLGTSGMETQYF

clone size: -
D gene: TRBD1
J gene: TRBJ2-1
V gene: TRBV4-1
CDR3 DNA: TGCGCCAGCAGCCATCCAGGGGGAGATGAGCAGTTCTTC
CDR3 protein: CASSHPGGDEQFF

clone size: once
D gene: -
J gene: TRBJ2-2
V gene: TRBV4-1
CDR3 DNA: TGCGCCAGCAGCCAAGGTCGGGGGTCTAACACCGGGGAGCTGTTTTTT
CDR3 protein: CASSQGRGSNTGELFF

clone size: -
D gene: -
J gene: TRBJ2-7
V gene: TRBV5-5
CDR3 DNA: TGTGCCAGCAGCCCCATTTGCCCCACCTACGAGCAGTACTTC
CDR3 protein: CASSPICPTYEQYF

clone size: many
D gene: -
J gene: TRBJ1-2
V gene: TRBV5-1
CDR3 DNA: TGCGCCAGCAGCTTGGAAGGGGACCAAGGGGATGGCTACACCTTC
CDR3 protein: CASSLEGDQGDGYTF

clone size: many
D gene: TRBD2
J gene: TRBJ2-1
V gene: TRBV5-1
CDR3 DNA: TGCGCCAGCAGCTGGACTAGCGGGAGGGATGAGCAGTTCTTC
CDR3 protein: CASSWTSGRDEQFF

clone size: many
D gene: -
J gene: TRBJ2-3
V gene: TRBV12-3/TRBV12-4
CDR3 DNA: TGTGCCAGCAGACCCCTTTTCGTACGGGGGACCGCCACAGATACGCAGTATTTT
CDR3 protein: CASRPLFVRGTATDTQYF

clone size: -
D gene: -
J gene: TRBJ1-5
V gene: TRBV20-1
CDR3 DNA: TGCAGTGCTAGAGATCCTGGCACGACGGGGGATAGCAATCAGCCCCAGCATTTT
CDR3 protein: CSARDPGTTGDSNQPQHF

clone size: many
D gene: -
J gene: TRBJ1-1
V gene: TRBV12-3/TRBV12-4
CDR3 DNA: TGTGCCAGCAGTTTGCCAGAGAACACTGAAGCTTTCTTT
CDR3 protein: CASSLPENTEAFF

clone size: many
D gene: TRBD1
J gene: TRBJ1-1
V gene: TRBV12-3/TRBV12-4
CDR3 DNA: TGTGCCAGCAGGGGGACAGGGGATAGAGAAGCTTTCTTT
CDR3 protein: CASRGTGDREAFF

clone size: few
D gene: -
J gene: TRBJ1-1
V gene: TRBV5-1
CDR3 DNA: TGCGCCAGCAGCTTGGACGGGAGGAACACTGAAGCTTTCTTT
CDR3 protein: CASSLDGRNTEAFF

clone size: many
D gene: -
J gene: TRBJ1-1
V gene: TRBV20-1
CDR3 DNA: TGCAGTGCCTTCCTTTGGACCGAGGGGAACACTGAAGCTTTCTTT
CDR3 protein: CSAFLWTEGNTEAFF

clone size: few
D gene: -
J gene: TRBJ2-5
V gene: TRBV7-8
CDR3 DNA: TGTGCCAGCAGCTTCCTTGGGGGGACCCAGTACTTC
CDR3 protein: CASSFLGGTQYF

clone size: -
D gene: -
J gene: TRBJ2-1
V gene: TRBV7-9
CDR3 DNA: TGTGCCAGCAGCCCGTGGGTTCGGGATGAGCAGTTCTTC
CDR3 protein: CASSPWVRDEQFF

clone size: few
D gene: -
J gene: TRBJ2-2
V gene: TRBV7-9
CDR3 DNA: TGTGCCAGCAGCCCTACCAAGGGCAAAAACACCGGGGAGCTGTTTTTT
CDR3 protein: CASSPTKGKNTGELFF

clone size: -
D gene: -
J gene: TRBJ2-6
V gene: TRBV6-2/TRBV6-3
CDR3 DNA: TGTGCCAGCAGTCCTACCCGACGCGGGGCCAACGTCCTGACTTTC
CDR3 protein: CASSPTRRGANVLTF

clone size: many
D gene: -
J gene: TRBJ2-4
V gene: TRBV12-3/TRBV12-4
CDR3 DNA: TGTGCCAGCAGTTTAAGGGGCTGGAGGGCCAAAAACATTCAGTACTTC
CDR3 protein: CASSLRGWRAKNIQYF

clone size: few
D gene: -
J gene: TRBJ2-1
V gene: TRBV7-8
CDR3 DNA: TGTGCCAGCAGCCTGCATACAGTCCTAGCTAACAATGAGCAGTTCTTC
CDR3 protein: CASSLHTVLANNEQFF

clone size: -
D gene: -
J gene: TRBJ2-5
V gene: TRBV5-1
CDR3 DNA: TGCGCCACCTCCAGGGACCCGCGTGAGGAGACCCAGTACTTC
CDR3 protein: CATSRDPREETQYF

clone size: -
D gene: -
J gene: TRBJ2-5
V gene: TRBV5-1
CDR3 DNA: TGCGCCAGCAGCGCAGGGACACTGCAAGAGACCCAGTACTTC
CDR3 protein: CASSAGTLQETQYF

clone size: many
D gene: -
J gene: TRBJ1-1
V gene: TRBV5-1
CDR3 DNA: TGCGCCAGCAGCGTGGACGTCAGGGACACTGAAGCTTTCTTT
CDR3 protein: CASSVDVRDTEAFF

clone size: few
D gene: TRBD1
J gene: TRBJ2-6
V gene: TRBV5-1
CDR3 DNA: TGCGCCAGCAGCTTTCTCGCGGGACAGGCTATCTCTGGGGCCAACGTCCTGACTTTC
CDR3 protein: CASSFLAGQAISGANVLTF

clone size: -
D gene: -
J gene: TRBJ2-1
V gene: TRBV5-4
CDR3 DNA: TGTGCCAGCAGCCCAAGGTGGTACAATGAGCAGTTCTTC
CDR3 protein: CASSPRWYNEQFF

clone size: many
D gene: TRBD1
J gene: TRBJ2-1
V gene: TRBV18
CDR3 DNA: TGTGCCAGCTCAACCACTAGGACAGGGGAGTCCTACAATGAGCAGTTCTTC
CDR3 protein: CASSTTRTGESYNEQFF

clone size: few
D gene: -
J gene: TRBJ1-1
V gene: TRBV19
CDR3 DNA: TGTGCCAGTAGCCCGGGTGGCGGGCGGGCTGAAGCTTTCTTT
CDR3 protein: CASSPGGGRAEAFF

clone size: many
D gene: TRBD1
J gene: TRBJ2-3
V gene: TRBV12-3/TRBV12-4
CDR3 DNA: TGTGCCAGCAGTTTAGCAGGGACAGGGATGGGAGATACGCAGTATTTT
CDR3 protein: CASSLAGTGMGDTQYF

clone size: -
D gene: -
J gene: TRBJ2-3
V gene: TRBV12-3/TRBV12-4
CDR3 DNA: TGTGCCAGCAGTTTAATGCCGGGATTAGGCACAGATACGCAGTATTTT
CDR3 protein: CASSLMPGLGTDTQYF

clone size: many
D gene: TRBD2
J gene: TRBJ2-1
V gene: TRBV28
CDR3 DNA: TGTGCCAGCAGCTCTCTAGCGGTCTCCTACAATGAGCAGTTCTTC
CDR3 protein: CASSSLAVSYNEQFF

clone size: many
D gene: -
J gene: TRBJ2-3
V gene: TRBV12-3/TRBV12-4
CDR3 DNA: TGTGCCAGCAGTTTGCGCCGCCCTCGGGATACGCAGTATTTT
CDR3 protein: CASSLRRPRDTQYF

clone size: many
D gene: TRBD2
J gene: TRBJ2-1
V gene: TRBV29-1
CDR3 DNA: TGCAGCGTTGGCGGGAGGTCCTACCTCAATGAGCAGTTCTTC
CDR3 protein: CSVGGRSYLNEQFF

clone size: -
D gene: TRBD2
J gene: TRBJ2-5
V gene: TRBV3-1
CDR3 DNA: TGTGCCAGCAGCCAAGCCTCCTTGAGCGGAGCGGGAGAGACGGAGACCCAGTACTTC
CDR3 protein: CASSQASLSGAGETETQYF

clone size: many
D gene: -
J gene: TRBJ2-7
V gene: TRBV9
CDR3 DNA: TGTGCCAGCAGCTTCGATGCGGGGCCTTCCTCCTACGAGCAGTACTTC
CDR3 protein: CASSFDAGPSSYEQYF

clone size: -
D gene: -
J gene: TRBJ1-2
V gene: TRBV12-3/TRBV12-4
CDR3 DNA: TGTGCCAGCAGTCAGGGTTGGAACTATGGCTACACCTTC
CDR3 protein: CASSQGWNYGYTF

clone size: -
D gene: -
J gene: TRBJ2-1
V gene: TRBV20-1
CDR3 DNA: TGCAGTGCTAGAGATCGAGGGCGCTCCTACAATGAGCAGTTCTTC
CDR3 protein: CSARDRGRSYNEQFF

clone size: many
D gene: -
J gene: TRBJ1-2
V gene: TRBV10-3
CDR3 DNA: TGTGCCATCAGTGAGTCTCTGGACATCTCTTCTAACTATGGCTACACCTTC
CDR3 protein: CAISESLDISSNYGYTF

clone size: few
D gene: -
J gene: TRBJ2-3
V gene: TRBV9
CDR3 DNA: TGTGCCAGCAGCGTAGGGGACTCTAGCACAGATACGCAGTATTTT
CDR3 protein: CASSVGDSSTDTQYF

clone size: many
D gene: -
J gene: TRBJ1-1
V gene: TRBV15
CDR3 DNA: TGTGCCACCGCAGAGATAAACACTGAAGCTTTCTTT
CDR3 protein: CATAEINTEAFF

clone size: many
D gene: TRBD2
J gene: TRBJ2-3
V gene: TRBV20-1
CDR3 DNA: TGCAGTGCTAGAGATAGCGGGGGGATGCCAGATACGCAGTATTTT
CDR3 protein: CSARDSGGMPDTQYF

clone size: -
D gene: -
J gene: TRBJ2-5
V gene: TRBV29-1
CDR3 DNA: TGCAGCGTTGATGGGTCGGATAAAGAGACCCAGTACTTC
CDR3 protein: CSVDGSDKETQYF

clone size: many
D gene: TRBD1
J gene: TRBJ1-3
V gene: TRBV12-3/TRBV12-4
CDR3 DNA: TGTGCCAGCAGTTATGGGACAGGCGATTCGGACACCATATATTTT
CDR3 protein: CASSYGTGDSDTIYF

clone size: many
D gene: -
J gene: TRBJ2-7
V gene: TRBV12-3/TRBV12-4
CDR3 DNA: TGTGCCAGCAGTTTCGATAGGGGTGACTACGAGCAGTACTTC
CDR3 protein: CASSFDRGDYEQYF

clone size: -
D gene: -
J gene: TRBJ2-5
V gene: TRBV4-1
CDR3 DNA: TGCGCCAGCAGCCAAGATGGGTTGGGGACCCAGTACTTC
CDR3 protein: CASSQDGLGTQYF

clone size: -
D gene: -
J gene: TRBJ2-7
V gene: TRBV7-2
CDR3 DNA: TGTGCCAGCAGCACTCAACGGGGAGAATTACCCTACGAGCAGTACTTC
CDR3 protein: CASSTQRGELPYEQYF

clone size: few
D gene: -
J gene: TRBJ2-7
V gene: TRBV15
CDR3 DNA: TGTGCCACCAGCCCCGGAGGGAATTCCCACGAGCAGTACTTC
CDR3 protein: CATSPGGNSHEQYF

clone size: -
D gene: -
J gene: TRBJ1-2
V gene: TRBV4-1
CDR3 DNA: TGCGCCAGCAGCCAAGATAGGGAAGGGGGTAGGGATGGCTACACCTTC
CDR3 protein: CASSQDREGGRDGYTF